The clone carrying this T cell receptor (beta chain) was observed a handful of times. The ends lost 1 base at V and 2 bases at J; junction bases unmatched: 4. The CDR3 spans 15 residues. CDR1 and CDR2 from the germline V gene are GTSNPN and SVGIG (reference sequence). The source of the sample is a study of blood T cells in healthy people across ages. Combining a sample-barcoded 5' primer with a J-beta primer mix, a second PCR ran for roughly 6 to 12 cycles. Each CDR3 protein gets one entry after TCRdb re-called the 5' RACE reads with MiXCR. Among about 1.6 million distinct CDR3 sequences listed, 30% to 40% were seen once.

The receptor was isolated from a woman in her twenties or thirties in good health. The rearrangement joins TRBV30 to TRBJ2-3; 9 bases match TRBD2. Input material: blood. The chain's CDR3 is CAWSGGTSLTDTQYF. CDR3 coding DNA: TGTGCCTGGAGTGGTGGGACTAGCCTCACAGATACGCAGTATTTT.